One and the same sample provided the 27 T cell receptor beta chains below, sequenced in a study of blood T cells in healthy people across ages. Primers used in a second PCR of roughly 6 to 11 cycles were a sample-barcoded 5' primer and a J-beta primer mix. Using its own MiXCR run on the 5' RACE reads, TCRdb lists one record per CDR3 protein. The table includes about 1.4 million distinct CDR3 sequences, approximately 59% detected once. The sample consisted of blood. Every receptor here comes from a man aged 18 to 29 in good health.

The V and J genes are TRBV3-1 and TRBJ2-7, with unresolved D. Germline V CDR1 and CDR2: LGHDT, YNNKEL (reference sequence). Trimming took 4 bases from V and 1 from J, leaving 14 bases between them. The CDR3 extends over 15 amino acids. The CDR3 is CASSPTATLSYEQYF. DNA of the CDR3: TGTGCCAGCAGCCCGACTGCTACCTTGTCCTACGAGCAGTACTTC.

The chain uses TRBV7-2 and TRBJ2-4; possibly TRBD1 for D (5 bases). Germline-derived CDR1 and CDR2 are SGHTA and FQGNSA. This CDR3 comprises 16 residues. Trimming pared 7 bases from V and 0 bases from J, leaving 16 bases between. CDR3 residues: CASITDRRLAKNIQYF. The DNA of the CDR3 is TGTGCCAGCATCACAGACAGACGCTTAGCCAAAAACATTCAGTACTTC.

The rearrangement uses TRBV10-2 and TRBJ2-2; possible D gene TRBD2, 6 bases. The CDR3 runs to 15 residues. V lost 6 bases and J lost 4, with 15 bases in between. Germline CDR1 is WSHSY and CDR2 is SAAADI. The CDR3 DNA reads TGCGCCAGCAGACTTGGAGGGGCAAGCACCGGGGAGCTGTTTTTT. Protein: CASRLGGASTGELFF.

There are a few counts of this clonotype. The CDR3 region is CASRPDGPSDTQYF. The CDR3 DNA follows: TGTGCCAGTAGACCCGACGGACCCTCGGATACGCAGTATTTT. The gene calls are TRBV6-4 and TRBJ2-3; D is ambiguous. The germline V gene has CDR1 MRHNA and CDR2 SNTAGT. The V end lost 9 bases, the J end lost 6 bases, and 19 bases lay between the germline ends. The CDR3 contains 14 residues.

The V call is TRBV27, the J call TRBJ2-3, with D unclear. CDR3 size: 13 residues. Germline V gene lookup returns CDR1 MNHEY and CDR2 SMNVEV (reference sequence). With 3 bases removed from V and 6 bases from J, the gap between germline ends came to 10 bases. CDR3 protein: CASSFNAADTQYF. CDR3 sequence (DNA): TGTGCCAGCAGTTTCAATGCCGCGGATACGCAGTATTTT.

The chain joins TRBV5-1 to TRBJ1-1, with TRBD1 matching over 7 bases. Germline V gene data show CDR1 as SGHRS and CDR2 as YFSETQ. V lost 4 bases and J lost 5; bases outside the gene matches: 8. CDR3 length: 14 residues. The CDR3 region is CASSTGTAGTEAFF. In nucleotides, the CDR3 is TGCGCCAGCAGCACAGGGACAGCCGGAACTGAAGCTTTCTTT.

This chain uses TRBV3-1 with TRBJ2-3; D perhaps matches TRBD2 (5 bases). V was cut by 5 bases and J by 2 bases, with 17 bases left in between. CDR3 length: 16 residues. Germline V gene lookup returns CDR1 LGHDT and CDR2 YNNKEL (reference sequence). The CDR3 bases are TGTGCCAGCAGCTTCCGAACCCGGGGTGTCACAGATACGCAGTATTTT. This codes for CASSFRTRGVTDTQYF.

The rearrangement links TRBV20-1 to TRBJ2-3; D gene unclear. Trimming left V 5 bases short and J 4 bases short, with 19 bases between. CDR1 is DFQATT, CDR2 SNEGSKA, per germline (reference sequence). The CDR3 length is 15 residues. CDR3 loop: CSAQTPYRFPDTQYF. For the CDR3, the DNA is TGCAGTGCTCAAACCCCGTACAGATTCCCAGATACGCAGTATTTT.

This clonotype was seen just once. The gene calls are TRBV7-9 and TRBJ2-6; 9 bases are a match to TRBD1. Germline values: CDR1 SEHNR, CDR2 FQNEAQ (reference sequence). With 5 bases clipped from V and 0 bases from J, the junction kept 11 bases outside the gene matches. The CDR3 runs 19 residues. The DNA for the CDR3 is TGTGCCAGCAGCGCGATACAGGGGGCGCTGGACTCTGGGGCCAACGTCCTGACTTTC. Its translation is CASSAIQGALDSGANVLTF.

The rearrangement uses TRBV6-5 and TRBJ2-2; the D gene is possibly TRBD1 (5 bases). In germline, CDR1 is MNHEY, CDR2 SVGAGI. Trimming removed 6 bases at V and 2 bases at J, with 16 bases between. CDR3 size: 16 residues. CDR3 protein: CASSPLGRTNTGELFF. CDR3 coding DNA: TGTGCCAGCAGCCCCCTCGGGCGGACAAACACCGGGGAGCTGTTTTTT.

Many counts were recorded for this clonotype. The chain couples TRBV6-5 to TRBJ2-6; 9 nucleotides align to TRBD2. Per germline, CDR1 MNHEY and CDR2 SVGAGI. There are 16 residues in the CDR3. The V segment lost 8 bases and the J segment 0 bases; nucleotides outside the gene matches: 5. The DNA for the CDR3 is TGTGCCAGCGGGTTAGCGGGGGTCTCTGGGGCCAACGTCCTGACTTTC. This sequence encodes CASGLAGVSGANVLTF.

The chain employs TRBV6-2 or TRBV6-3 and TRBJ2-1, with D unclear. The germline V gene encodes CDR1 MNHEY and CDR2 SVGEGT. The CDR3 runs 14 residues. V lost 2 bases and J lost 2, with 7 bases in between. CDR3 DNA: TGTGCCAGCAGTTACCTCCCAGCCTACAATGAGCAGTTCTTC. Translating gives CASSYLPAYNEQFF.

This chain connects TRBV6-5 to TRBJ1-1; 7 bases line up with TRBD1. J was trimmed by 7 bases and V by 6 bases; bases with no gene match: 11. The CDR3 is made up of 14 amino acids. CDR1 is MNHEY, CDR2 SVGAGI, per germline. The CDR3 sequence is CASRARGGLLEAFF. The CDR3 bases are TGTGCCAGCAGGGCCCGAGGGGGCCTTCTTGAAGCTTTCTTT.

This clonotype was detected a few times. CDR3 coding DNA: TGTGCCAGCAGCTTAATGGGACTAGCGGAACCCGGTTGGGAGACCCAGTACTTC. This sequence encodes CASSLMGLAEPGWETQYF. This rearrangement joins TRBV5-6 to TRBJ2-5; 11 bases align to TRBD2. Germline loops: CDR1 SGHDT, CDR2 YYEEEE. The CDR3 sequence is 18 residues long. V dropped 2 bases and J dropped 5; count of bases not matched to a gene: 14.

This rearrangement joins TRBV20-1 to TRBJ2-5; 16 nucleotides align to TRBD2. The V gene's germline CDR1 is DFQATT and CDR2 SNEGSKA (reference sequence). V shed 0 bases and J 5 bases; nucleotides not matched to a gene: 6. This CDR3 comprises 17 residues. The CDR3 loop reads CSARDPGLAGGPETQYF. CDR3 DNA sequence: TGCAGTGCTAGAGATCCGGGACTAGCGGGGGGGCCGGAGACCCAGTACTTC.

The chain joins TRBV3-1 to TRBJ1-4; 8 bases line up with TRBD1. The CDR3 is 15 amino acids. V lost 7 bases, J lost 2 bases, and 6 bases stayed unmatched. Germline V CDR1 and CDR2: LGHDT, YNNKEL (reference sequence). CDR3 nucleotide sequence: TGTGCCAGCACCCCGGACAGGGCTACTAATGAAAAACTGTTTTTT. Translation gives CASTPDRATNEKLFF.

This clonotype showed up just a few times. V gene TRBV5-5 combines with J gene TRBJ2-7; D possibly corresponds to TRBD1 (6 bases). The CDR3 extends over 14 amino acids. The V and J ends lost 3 bases and 0 bases respectively, with 10 bases between them. The germline CDR1 and CDR2 sequences are SGHKS and YYEKEE (reference sequence). The CDR3 is CASSSGQISYEQYF. The CDR3 DNA is TGTGCCAGCAGCTCAGGACAGATCTCCTACGAGCAGTACTTC.

This clonotype was observed a few times. The V gene is TRBV7-2, the J gene TRBJ2-3, with no clear D. Between the trimmed V and J ends, which lost 5 bases and 3 bases, there was a span of 12 bases. Germline assignment: CDR1 SGHTA and CDR2 FQGNSA. The CDR3 runs 14 residues. The chain's CDR3 is CASSPPLWTDTQYF. CDR3 bases: TGTGCCAGCAGCCCACCGTTGTGGACAGATACGCAGTATTTT.

The chain carries TRBV7-2 and TRBJ1-1; possibly TRBD1 for D (5 bases). The germline CDR1 and CDR2 sequences are SGHTA and FQGNSA. Trimming took off 1 base at V and 5 bases at J, with 11 bases between the two ends. The CDR3 loop spans 14 amino acids. The CDR3 spells CASSLEAGTTEAFF. CDR3 DNA sequence: TGTGCCAGCAGCTTAGAGGCAGGGACGACTGAAGCTTTCTTT.

The V gene is TRBV29-1, the J gene TRBJ2-7, with 7 nucleotides matching TRBD1. The V segment lost 1 base and the J segment 7 bases; nucleotides outside the gene matches: 7. Germline CDR1 reads SQVTM; CDR2 reads ANQGSEA. The CDR3 extends over 13 amino acids. CDR3 sequence: CSVEVPSGQEQYF. The CDR3 DNA sequence: TGCAGCGTTGAAGTACCGTCGGGACAGGAGCAGTACTTC.

The chain recombines TRBV11-2 with TRBJ2-3, with a weak D call TRBD2 (6 bases). Germline CDR1 is SGHAT and CDR2 is FQNNGV. The CDR3 runs 16 residues. V lost 5 bases, J lost 0 bases, and 15 bases lay in between. CDR3 DNA sequence: TGTGCCAGCAGCGAGGTGGGGAGCGGGAGCACAGATACGCAGTATTTT. Protein product: CASSEVGSGSTDTQYF. The whole variable domain, remainder taken from reference TRBV11-2 and TRBJ2-3, is EAGVAQSPRYKIIEKRQSVAFWCNPISGHATLYWYQQILGQGPKLLIQFQNNGVVDDSQLPKDRFSAERLKGVDSTLKIQPAKLEDSAVYLCASSEVGSGSTDTQYFGPGTRLTVL.

This chain connects TRBV29-1 to TRBJ1-1; TRBD1 matches at 7 bases. The CDR3 extends over 15 amino acids. V shed 3 bases and J 0 bases; nucleotides not matched to a gene: 7. The V gene's germline CDR1 is SQVTM and CDR2 ANQGSEA. This chain's CDR3 is CSVDGTAVLNTEAFF. The CDR3 bases are TGCAGCGTTGATGGGACAGCTGTTTTGAACACTGAAGCTTTCTTT.

The gene calls are TRBV7-2 and TRBJ2-3; D unresolved. CDR1 and CDR2 from the germline V gene are SGHTA and FQGNSA. V dropped 5 bases and J dropped 4 bases, with 10 bases sitting between them. CDR3 size: 13 residues. CDR3 sequence reads: CASSLTLSDTQYF. Written as DNA, the CDR3 is TGTGCCAGCAGCCTTACCCTTTCAGATACGCAGTATTTT.

The sample holds a few counts of this clonotype. The genes are TRBV29-1 and TRBJ2-1; 8 bases are a match to TRBD2. Germline CDR1 SQVTM, CDR2 ANQGSEA. The CDR3 runs 13 residues. V shed 4 bases and J 6 bases; nucleotides not matched to a gene: 5. The CDR3 here is CSVVQRGSNEQFF. CDR3 in DNA: TGCAGCGTTGTCCAGCGGGGGAGCAATGAGCAGTTCTTC.

This clonotype has more than one count but fewer than ten. This chain uses TRBV29-1 with TRBJ1-1; a weak D match, TRBD1 (5 bases). Germline lookup yields CDR1 SQVTM and CDR2 ANQGSEA. With 7 bases removed from V and 9 bases from J, the gap between germline ends came to 21 bases. The CDR3 sequence is 13 residues long. The CDR3: CSAHFRQTVQAFF. The CDR3 DNA follows: TGCAGCGCGCATTTTCGACAGACCGTGCAAGCTTTCTTT.

This chain uses TRBV29-1 with TRBJ2-1; 7 bases agree with TRBD2. The CDR3 spans 17 residues. Germline CDR1 reads SQVTM; CDR2 reads ANQGSEA. Trimming at V came to 7 bases and at J to 0 bases, leaving 15 bases not matched to a gene. The CDR3 DNA reads as TGCAGCGCCCGCCGGGGCGGGGGAAAGAGCTCCTACAATGAGCAGTTCTTC. Translated, it gives CSARRGGGKSSYNEQFF.

The chain employs TRBV6-2 or TRBV6-3 and TRBJ2-2, with D perhaps TRBD1 (6 bases). V was trimmed by 9 bases and J by 7 bases, leaving 15 bases between them. The CDR3 has 13 residues. The germline CDR1 and CDR2 sequences are MNHEY and SVGEGT. This CDR3 is CASTGTRGGELFF. CDR3 nucleotide sequence: TGTGCCAGTACAGGGACACGCGGCGGGGAGCTGTTTTTT.